The 15 T cell receptor beta chains given below trace back to one sample, sequenced in a study of blood T cell repertoires in COVID-19. Some clones are missing from TCRdb's copy, which holds only in-frame ones; the method was immunoSEQ multiplex PCR. The sample carries around 200,000 clones, around 83% recorded once. Sequences were obtained from peripheral blood. The receptors come from a man in his forties or fifties with active or convalescent COVID-19.

CDR3 in amino acids: CATSRDLSGGPYQETQYF. In nucleotides, the CDR3 is TGTGCCACCAGCAGAGATCTTAGCGGGGGCCCGTACCAAGAGACCCAGTACTTC. The chain has TRBV15 and TRBJ2-5; TRBD2 matches at 9 bases. Trimming cost V 0 bases and J 0 bases; bases outside gene matches: 8. Germline values: CDR1 LNHNV, CDR2 YYDKDF (reference sequence). The CDR3 is 18 amino acids.

As to this clone: Germline and junction disagree at one end, which may indicate a read error. The chain links TRBV6-5 to TRBJ1-5, with a tentative D call TRBD1 (5 bases). The CDR3 consists of 14 residues. CDR1 is MNHEY, CDR2 SVGAGI, per germline. The CDR3 is CASRGGSGNQPQRF. The CDR3 bases are TGTGCCAGCAGGGGGGGTTCCGGAAATCAGCCCCAGCGTTTT.

This clone was recorded a few times. V is TRBV12-3 or TRBV12-4 and J is TRBJ2-1; TRBD2 matches at 7 bases. V shed 7 bases and J 6 bases; nucleotides not matched to a gene: 6. This CDR3 contains 13 residues. CDR3 DNA: TGTGCCAGCAACCGCGGGAGCTCCAATGAGCAGTTCTTC. Translation: CASNRGSSNEQFF.

The rearrangement joins TRBV19 to TRBJ1-1; 7 positions agree with TRBD1. The V gene end was trimmed by 5 bases and the J gene end by 1 base; junction bases not matched to a gene: 4. CDR3 length equals 14 residues. Germline V gives CDR1 LNHDA, CDR2 SQIVND (reference sequence). The CDR3 bases are TGTGCCAGTAGTTCGGCAGGGGGGAACACTGAAGCTTTCTTT. This encodes CASSSAGGNTEAFF.

The chain carries TRBV18 and TRBJ1-2, with D uncertain. The ends were cut back, 6 bases at V and 6 bases at J, with 14 bases in the middle. This CDR3 spans 13 amino acids. Looked up from germline, CDR1 is KGHSH and CDR2 is LQKENI. The CDR3 nucleotides read TGTGCCAGCTCTCCTAGGACTAGTGATGGCTACACCTTC. Protein sequence: CASSPRTSDGYTF.

The V call is TRBV27, the J call TRBJ2-5, with TRBD1 as a possible D gene (5 bases). Germline assignment: CDR1 MNHEY and CDR2 SMNVEV (reference sequence). The CDR3 extends over 13 amino acids. Trimming shortened V by 3 bases and J by 9 bases, and 14 bases separated the two germline ends. CDR3 coding DNA: TGTGCCAGCAGTTTGGGGCCGGCGAAGTCCCAGTACTTC. Its protein is CASSLGPAKSQYF.

The chain is built from TRBV27 and TRBJ2-7, with 12 positions matching TRBD1. The CDR3 runs 15 residues. The germline V gene has CDR1 MNHEY and CDR2 SMNVEV (reference sequence). The trim removed 6 bases at V and 9 bases at J, leaving 12 bases unmatched. CDR3 sequence reads: CASRPAGTGGRGQYF. The CDR3 DNA is TGTGCCAGCAGACCCGCCGGGACAGGGGGCCGGGGGCAGTACTTC.

The chain couples TRBV6-1 to TRBJ1-2; D is unclear. Trimming pared 2 bases from V and 8 bases from J, leaving 12 bases between. The germline V gene has CDR1 MNHNS and CDR2 SASEGT. The CDR3 runs to 13 residues. The CDR3 protein is CASSELGWEGYTF. The CDR3 coding sequence is TGTGCCAGCAGTGAACTGGGTTGGGAGGGCTACACCTTC.

The V call is TRBV2, the J call TRBJ2-7; the D gene is possibly TRBD2 (5 bases). Germline V CDR1 and CDR2: SNHLY, FYNNEI. The germline V and J ends were trimmed by 4 bases and 2 bases, with 9 bases remaining between them. The CDR3 runs to 13 residues. The CDR3 sequence is CASSVTKTYEQYF. CDR3 nucleotides: TGTGCCAGCAGTGTGACTAAGACCTACGAGCAGTACTTC.

The genes are TRBV5-4 and TRBJ2-3; 9 bases agree with TRBD2. This CDR3 comprises 15 residues. The germline gives CDR1 SGHNT, CDR2 YYREEE (reference sequence). Trimming cost V 4 bases and J 4 bases; bases outside gene matches: 7. The CDR3 region has the DNA TGTGCCAGCAGCACATATAGCGGGGGCGCAGATACGCAGTATTTT. Residues: CASSTYSGGADTQYF.

The CDR3 sequence: CATSRELLTYEQYF. The CDR3 region has the DNA TGTGCCACCAGCAGAGAGCTCCTAACCTACGAGCAGTACTTC. The chain links TRBV15 to TRBJ2-7; D unresolved. Germline V CDR1 and CDR2: LNHNV, YYDKDF (reference sequence). CDR3 length equals 14 residues. V was cut by 0 bases and J by 2 bases, with 8 bases left in between.

The CDR3 nucleotides read TGTGCCAGCATGAGACAGGGGGGACGGGGCTACACCTTC. Amino acid sequence: CASMRQGGRGYTF. The genes are TRBV6-5 and TRBJ1-2; 9 bases agree with TRBD1. Germline CDR1 is MNHEY and CDR2 is SVGAGI. The V gene end was trimmed by 7 bases and the J gene end by 8 bases; junction bases not matched to a gene: 8. The CDR3 contains 13 residues.

V gene TRBV14 combines with J gene TRBJ2-5, with D perhaps matching TRBD2 (5 bases). CDR3 length equals 14 residues. With 1 base removed from V and 5 bases from J, the gap between germline ends came to 11 bases. CDR1 and CDR2 from the germline V gene are SGHDN and FVKESK. This chain's CDR3 is CASSQVLASETQYF. The CDR3 region has the DNA TGTGCCAGCAGCCAAGTCCTAGCCTCCGAGACCCAGTACTTC. Combining the CDR3 with reference TRBV14 and TRBJ2-5 gives the whole variable domain EAGVTQFPSHSVIEKGQTVTLRCDPISGHDNLYWYRRVMGKEIKFLLHFVKESKQDESGMPNNRFLAERTGGTYSTLKVQPAELEDSGVYFCASSQVLASETQYFGPGTRLLVL.

The chain combines TRBV5-8 with TRBJ1-1, with D uncertain. Germline-derived CDR1 and CDR2 are SGHTS and YDEGEE. V was cut by 4 bases and J by 0 bases, with 7 bases left in between. The CDR3 is 13 residues long. The CDR3: CASSRGMNTEAFF. In DNA form, the CDR3 reads TGTGCCAGCAGCCGCGGGATGAACACTGAAGCTTTCTTT.

V is TRBV6-2 or TRBV6-3 and J is TRBJ1-5; 8 positions agree with TRBD1. This CDR3 has 17 residues. After removal of 0 bases from V and 7 bases from J, the junction contained 11 bases not matched to a gene. CDR1 is MNHEY, CDR2 SVGEGT, per germline. The CDR3 DNA sequence: TGTGCCAGCAGTTACTCGTCGGCAGGGGGCTCTAGGCAGCCCCAGCATTTT. Protein: CASSYSSAGGSRQPQHF.